Shown below are 23 T cell receptor beta chains from a single sample sequenced in a study of CD8+CD57+ T cells in acquired aplastic anemia. Patients chosen for sequencing had CD8+CD57+ cells that had expanded, as shown by flow cytometry. Genomic DNA served as template for TCR beta VDJ and CDR3 profiling. From the reads, TCRdb called clonotypes with MiXCR, one entry per CDR3 protein. Of over 150,000 distinct CDR3 sequences detected, 52% appear once; the ten largest clones hold around 12%. Specimen: sorted CD4+, CD8+, or CD8+CD57+ T cells (not recorded which) from PBMCs. The source of these receptors is a human donor with aplastic anemia.

V usage is TRBV12-3 or TRBV12-4 and J usage is TRBJ1-6; 7 bases are a match to TRBD1. This CDR3 is built from 15 residues. Germline trimming cut 0 bases from V and 9 bases from J; bases unmatched to any gene: 5. In DNA, the CDR3 is TGTGCCAGCAGTTTAGCTGAGGGGGCGCTTTCACCCCTCCACTTT. Protein: CASSLAEGALSPLHF.

This clonotype has at least ten counts. This rearrangement joins TRBV6-5 to TRBJ2-1; perhaps TRBD1 as D (6 bases). With 0 bases removed from V and 8 bases from J, the gap between germline ends came to 14 bases. There are 15 residues in the CDR3. Per germline, CDR1 MNHEY and CDR2 SVGAGI. As DNA, the CDR3 is TGTGCCAGCAGTTACTCAGTTACAGGGATGGATGAGCAGTTCTTC. The encoded protein is CASSYSVTGMDEQFF.

This chain joins TRBV9 and TRBJ1-2, with D uncertain. The V and J ends lost 3 bases and 4 bases respectively, with 7 bases between them. Germline V gene lookup returns CDR1 SGDLS and CDR2 YYNGEE. The CDR3 consists of 12 residues. The CDR3 is CASSESIYGYTF. In DNA, the CDR3 is TGTGCCAGCAGCGAGAGCATCTATGGCTACACCTTC.

V usage is TRBV20-1 and J usage is TRBJ2-1; D ambiguous. Deletions cut 0 bases from V and 9 bases from J, with 0 bases between. The germline gives CDR1 DFQATT, CDR2 SNEGSKA (reference sequence). The CDR3 totals 9 residues. The CDR3 loop reads CSARDEQFF. In nucleotides, the CDR3 is TGCAGTGCTAGAGATGAGCAGTTCTTC.

This clonotype was observed many times. The chain recombines TRBV11-2 with TRBJ2-7; D remains unclear. CDR3 length equals 14 residues. The germline gives CDR1 SGHAT, CDR2 FQNNGV. V lost 1 base, J lost 4 bases, and 11 bases lay in between. The CDR3 spells CASSLGHILYEQYF. In nucleotides, the CDR3 is TGTGCCAGCAGCTTAGGACATATACTTTACGAGCAGTACTTC.

CDR3 protein: CASSPGEGRGSPLHF. CDR3 bases: TGTGCCAGCAGCCCAGGCGAGGGTAGGGGTTCACCCCTCCACTTT. V gene TRBV7-2 combines with J gene TRBJ1-6; D possibly corresponds to TRBD1 (5 bases). The germline V and J ends were trimmed by 5 bases and 9 bases, with 17 bases remaining between them. The CDR3 extends over 15 amino acids. Per germline, CDR1 SGHTA and CDR2 FQGNSA.

There are a few counts of this clonotype. The gene calls are TRBV7-8 and TRBJ1-1, with D possibly being TRBD1 (5 bases). V was clipped by 0 bases and J by 0 bases, with 5 bases between them. Germline values: CDR1 SGHVS, CDR2 FQNEAQ. This CDR3 contains 14 residues. In DNA form, the CDR3 reads TGTGCCAGCAGCTTAGCAGGGGTGAACACTGAAGCTTTCTTT. This translates into CASSLAGVNTEAFF.

The chain employs TRBV20-1 and TRBJ1-5; D gene unclear. V was pared by 4 bases and J by 5 bases, with 9 bases between. The length of the CDR3 is 12 residues. CDR1 and CDR2 from the germline V gene are DFQATT and SNEGSKA (reference sequence). CDR3 amino acids: CSAKTEDQPQHF. The DNA for the CDR3 is TGCAGTGCTAAGACTGAGGATCAGCCCCAGCATTTT.

The chain is built from TRBV10-3 and TRBJ2-2; TRBD2 is a possible D gene (5 bases). Germline values: CDR1 ENHRY, CDR2 SYGVKD. With 7 bases removed from V and 4 bases from J, the gap between germline ends came to 10 bases. CDR3 length: 13 amino acids. The CDR3 DNA reads as TGTGCCATCAAAAAGGAGGTCACCGGGGAGCTGTTTTTT. Translated, it gives CAIKKEVTGELFF.

The rearrangement links TRBV29-1 to TRBJ2-7, with D perhaps TRBD2 (5 bases). In germline, CDR1 is SQVTM, CDR2 ANQGSEA. The germline V and J ends were trimmed by 3 bases and 2 bases, with 14 bases remaining between them. The CDR3 has 14 amino acids. The CDR3 protein is CSVEDSKRPYEQYF. The DNA for the CDR3 is TGCAGCGTTGAGGACTCCAAGAGACCCTACGAGCAGTACTTC.

This clonotype was observed a handful of times. CDR3: CSVDGGGPGEQYF. The CDR3, as DNA: TGCAGCGTTGATGGGGGGGGTCCCGGCGAGCAGTACTTC. V gene TRBV29-1 combines with J gene TRBJ2-7, with 7 bases fitting TRBD2. Germline CDR1 SQVTM, CDR2 ANQGSEA. There are 13 residues in the CDR3. V was clipped by 3 bases and J by 6 bases; unmatched bases: 8.

Details on this clonotype: The junction departs from the called germline gene at one end, perhaps through a read error. The rearrangement joins TRBV24-1 to TRBJ2-1; 15 bases match TRBD2. In germline, CDR1 is KGHDR, CDR2 SFDVKD. The CDR3 spans 18 residues. As DNA, the CDR3 is TGTGCCGCCAGTGATCCCGGACTAGCGGGAGGGCCTTACAATGAGCAGTTCTTC. It translates to CAASDPGLAGGPYNEQFF.

In its sample, this clonotype is large. The chain joins TRBV15 to TRBJ2-1; TRBD1 matches 10 bases. After removal of 3 bases from V and 7 bases from J, the junction contained 12 bases not matched to a gene. Looked up from germline, CDR1 is LNHNV and CDR2 is YYDKDF (reference sequence). The CDR3 has 17 residues. CDR3 sequence reads: CATSSSRSGQGLNEQFF. For the CDR3, the DNA is TGTGCCACCAGCAGCTCCAGGTCGGGACAGGGGTTGAATGAGCAGTTCTTC. The variable domain in full, with the rest retrieved from reference TRBV15 and TRBJ2-1, is DAMVIQNPRYQVTQFGKPVTLSCSQTLNHNVMYWYQQKSSQAPKLLFHYYDKDFNNEADTPDNFQSRRPNTSFCFLDIRSPGLGDTAMYLCATSSSRSGQGLNEQFFGPGTRLTVL.

This sequence joins TRBV24-1 and TRBJ2-4; either TRBD1 or TRBD2 may fit D (5 bases each). V lost 1 base and J lost 1, with 13 bases in between. CDR1 is KGHDR, CDR2 SFDVKD, per germline. The CDR3 covers 17 residues. CDR3 sequence (DNA): TGTGCCACCAGTGATTTCGTTCTGGGGGAGGCCAAAAACATTCAGTACTTC. This translates into CATSDFVLGEAKNIQYF.

This clonotype was counted between two and nine times. This chain links TRBV10-3 with TRBJ1-1; D is ambiguous. The CDR3 is 13 amino acids. CDR1 is ENHRY, CDR2 SYGVKD, per germline. V was clipped by 10 bases and J by 3 bases, with 15 bases between them. CDR3 DNA: TGTGCCACCCACAATACACGTTACACTGAAGCTTTCTTT. Amino acid sequence: CATHNTRYTEAFF.

This clonotype appeared a single time. The chain has TRBV15 and TRBJ1-6; 9 nucleotides match TRBD1. This CDR3 contains 15 residues. From germline, CDR1 is LNHNV and CDR2 YYDKDF (reference sequence). Losses at the gene ends were 2 bases for V and 9 bases for J; bases not matched to a gene: 5. The CDR3: CATSRYVGQGSPLHF. The DNA for the CDR3 is TGTGCCACCAGCAGATACGTGGGACAGGGTTCACCCCTCCACTTT.

This clonotype was found many times. The chain recombines TRBV2 with TRBJ1-4; D perhaps matches TRBD1 (5 bases). This CDR3 has 14 amino acids. Germline CDR1 and CDR2: SNHLY and FYNNEI. The V end was cut by 8 bases, the J end by 8 bases, with 18 bases between. The CDR3 sequence: CASRGDGGWEKLFF. The CDR3, as DNA: TGTGCCAGCCGGGGGGACGGGGGATGGGAAAAACTGTTTTTT.

V and J are TRBV10-2 and TRBJ2-3, with TRBD2 matching over 10 bases. The germline gives CDR1 WSHSY, CDR2 SAAADI. The CDR3 has 14 amino acids. J gave up 4 bases and V 5 bases, and 3 bases lay outside the gene matches. The CDR3 region is CASSRLAGADTQYF. The DNA of the CDR3 is TGCGCCAGCAGTCGACTAGCGGGTGCAGATACGCAGTATTTT.

A few counts support this clonotype. This chain uses TRBV20-1 with TRBJ2-7; 9 bases are a match to TRBD1. Germline CDR1 DFQATT, CDR2 SNEGSKA (reference sequence). CDR3 length equals 14 residues. The J segment lost 4 bases and the V segment lost 0 bases, leaving 4 bases of the junction unmatched. The CDR3 sequence: CSARDTGGSYEQYF. CDR3 nucleotide sequence: TGCAGTGCTAGAGATACAGGGGGCTCGTACGAGCAGTACTTC.

This chain connects TRBV2 to TRBJ1-6; D gene ambiguous. Germline-derived CDR1 and CDR2 are SNHLY and FYNNEI. The CDR3 spans 11 residues. V dropped 6 bases and J dropped 14 bases, with 11 bases sitting between them. This CDR3 is CASSAFRSLHF. CDR3 bases: TGTGCCAGCAGCGCATTCCGGTCCCTCCACTTT.

This clonotype was recorded many times. The CDR3 nucleotides are TGCGCCAGCAGTGAGAGGGGTGTCAGGAACACTGAAGCTTTCTTT. Its translation is CASSERGVRNTEAFF. The chain carries TRBV10-1 and TRBJ1-1; D is perhaps TRBD1 (5 bases). The germline V gene has CDR1 WNHNN and CDR2 SYGVQD (reference sequence). The CDR3 extends over 15 amino acids. Trimming cost V 2 bases and J 1 base, with 11 bases left between them.

With regard to this clonotype: Since a much larger clone is just one base distant, this may be a read error. This rearrangement joins TRBV14 to TRBJ2-5; 7 bases agree with TRBD2. The length of the CDR3 is 17 residues. Trimming removed 0 bases from V and 3 bases from J; junction bases left unmatched: 10. CDR1 SGHDN and CDR2 FVKESK come from the germline V gene. This CDR3 is CASSQDRGRGYEETQYF. CDR3 sequence (DNA): TGTGCCAGCAGCCAAGATCGTGGGCGGGGGTACGAAGAGACCCAGTACTTC. Full variable domain (outside the CDR3, taken from reference TRBV14 and TRBJ2-5): EAGVTQFPSHSVIEKGQTVTLRCDPISGHDNLYWYRRVMGKEIKFLLHFVKESKQDESGMPNNRFLAERTGGTYSTLKVQPAELEDSGVYFCASSQDRGRGYEETQYFGPGTRLLVL.

V and J are TRBV7-9 and TRBJ1-2; D possibly corresponds to TRBD1 (5 bases). This CDR3 is 13 amino acids long. Trimming cost V 5 bases and J 6 bases, with 13 bases left between them. Germline V gives CDR1 SEHNR, CDR2 FQNEAQ (reference sequence). CDR3 nucleotide sequence: TGTGCCAGCAGCCCCCAGGGAGCTGATGGCTACACCTTC. Protein: CASSPQGADGYTF.